These 18 T cell receptor beta chains were sequenced from one sample in a study of control samples from healthy donors and cancer patients. TCRdb's table, derived via immunoSEQ multiplex PCR, lists solely in-frame clones and lacks some. The profile covers some 80,000 clones, with approximately 90% appearing a single time and 1.9% taken by the ten largest. The sample comprised PBMCs. The receptors were gathered from a woman aged 60 to 75 with head and neck cancer.

The chain carries TRBV10-1 and TRBJ1-5; D unclear. This CDR3 has 15 amino acids. The V end was cut by 0 bases, the J end by 5 bases, with 11 bases between. Germline CDR1 and CDR2: WNHNN and SYGVQD (reference sequence). The CDR3 reads CASSESRGGDQPQHF. The CDR3 nucleotides are TGCGCCAGCAGTGAGTCCCGGGGAGGAGATCAGCCCCAGCATTTT.

This sequence joins TRBV10-1 and TRBJ2-1; D remains ambiguous. V was clipped by 10 bases and J by 0 bases, with 16 bases between them. The length of the CDR3 is 15 residues. The germline gives CDR1 WNHNN, CDR2 SYGVQD (reference sequence). This CDR3 reads CATEWTVSSYNEQFF. Here the CDR3 DNA reads TGCGCCACCGAATGGACGGTTTCCTCCTACAATGAGCAGTTCTTC.

The V gene is TRBV30, the J gene TRBJ1-5; weak D call: TRBD1 (6 bases). Germline CDR1 GTSNPN, CDR2 SVGIG (reference sequence). V was cut by 7 bases and J by 4 bases, with 11 bases left in between. The CDR3 sequence is 12 residues long. In DNA, the CDR3 is TGTGCCTTAAAACAGGGAAATCAGCCCCAGCATTTT. Protein product: CALKQGNQPQHF.

The rearrangement uses TRBV9 and TRBJ2-1; D uncertain. Trimming shortened V by 4 bases and J by 4 bases, and 3 bases separated the two germline ends. The CDR3 is made up of 11 amino acids. Germline V gene sequence: CDR1 SGDLS, CDR2 YYNGEE. Here the CDR3 DNA reads TGTGCCAGCAGCTATTACAATGAGCAGTTCTTC. Protein sequence: CASSYYNEQFF.

This chain connects TRBV6-6 to TRBJ2-7; D perhaps matches TRBD2 (6 bases). Trimming pared 5 bases from V and 1 base from J, leaving 15 bases between. This CDR3 has 15 amino acids. In germline, CDR1 is MNHNY, CDR2 SVGAGI (reference sequence). The CDR3 loop reads CASSALGLMSYEQYF. The CDR3 bases are TGTGCCAGCAGTGCGTTGGGACTGATGTCCTACGAGCAGTACTTC.

The chain uses TRBV7-2 and TRBJ1-1, with a weak D call TRBD1 (5 bases). CDR1 is SGHTA and CDR2 is FQGNSA in the germline V gene. V was trimmed by 5 bases and J by 1 base, leaving 17 bases between them. The CDR3 totals 16 residues. CDR3 residues: CASSARPPGANTEAFF. The CDR3, as DNA: TGTGCCAGCAGCGCCCGCCCCCCCGGGGCGAACACTGAAGCTTTCTTT.

The gene calls are TRBV2 and TRBJ2-7; TRBD1 is a possible D gene (6 bases). The CDR3 totals 15 residues. With 7 bases removed from V and 0 bases from J, the gap between germline ends came to 16 bases. Germline assignment: CDR1 SNHLY and CDR2 FYNNEI. The CDR3 region is CASTRDTQISYEQYF. CDR3 bases: TGTGCCAGCACTCGGGACACCCAAATCTCCTACGAGCAGTACTTC.

The V gene is TRBV4-1, the J gene TRBJ2-6; the D gene is possibly TRBD1 (8 bases). The germline gives CDR1 MGHRA, CDR2 YSYEKL. V was cut by 4 bases and J by 2 bases, with 21 bases left in between. This CDR3 has 19 amino acids. The CDR3 sequence: CASSPSPDREGTGANVLTF. The CDR3 DNA is TGCGCCAGCAGCCCATCTCCGGACAGGGAGGGTACTGGGGCCAACGTCCTGACTTTC.

This chain connects TRBV15 to TRBJ2-1; the D is unclear. Germline lookup yields CDR1 LNHNV and CDR2 YYDKDF (reference sequence). This CDR3 is built from 16 residues. V shed 0 bases and J shed 2 bases, with 11 bases lying between them. The CDR3 loop is CATSRDRLEPYNEQFF. The DNA of the CDR3 is TGTGCCACCAGCAGAGATAGACTGGAACCCTACAATGAGCAGTTCTTC.

The chain is built from TRBV6-5 and TRBJ1-2; a weak D match, TRBD1 (6 bases). V was pared by 6 bases and J by 0 bases, with 14 bases between. CDR3 size: 15 residues. Germline loops: CDR1 MNHEY, CDR2 SVGAGI. The CDR3 sequence: CASRDSVPPNYGYTF. Written as DNA, the CDR3 is TGTGCCAGCAGGGACAGCGTCCCTCCTAACTATGGCTACACCTTC.

The rearrangement uses TRBV24-1 and TRBJ2-1; the match to TRBD2 covers 14 bases. The germline gives CDR1 KGHDR, CDR2 SFDVKD. The CDR3 sequence is 16 residues long. The trim removed 3 bases at V and 7 bases at J, leaving 4 bases unmatched. CDR3 protein: CATSDATSGRENEQFF. CDR3 bases: TGTGCCACCAGTGATGCGACTAGCGGGAGGGAAAATGAGCAGTTCTTC.

In the case of this clone: Other nucleotide sequences in the sample specify the same CDR3. The chain is built from TRBV19 and TRBJ1-1, with D tentatively TRBD1 (5 bases). This CDR3 has 14 amino acids. V gave up 3 bases and J gave up 4 bases, with 12 bases separating them. Per germline, CDR1 LNHDA and CDR2 SQIVND (reference sequence). The CDR3 spells CASSITGAGTEAFF. CDR3 sequence (DNA): TGTGCCAGTAGTATTACCGGGGCAGGCACTGAAGCTTTCTTT. The variable domain in full, with the rest retrieved from reference TRBV19 and TRBJ1-1, is DGGITQSPKYLFRKEGQNVTLSCEQNLNHDAMYWYRQDPGQGLRLIYYSQIVNDFQKGDIAEGYSVSREKKESFPLTVTSAQKNPTAFYLCASSITGAGTEAFFGQGTRLTVV.

V usage is TRBV18 and J usage is TRBJ2-5, with no clear D. The CDR3 extends over 12 amino acids. Germline loops: CDR1 KGHSH, CDR2 LQKENI. Trimming removed 3 bases from V and 0 bases from J, with 2 bases in between. CDR3: CASSPYQETQYF. The CDR3 DNA reads TGTGCCAGCTCACCCTACCAAGAGACCCAGTACTTC.

This chain joins TRBV19 and TRBJ2-4; D possibly matches TRBD1 or TRBD2 (5 bases each). CDR1 and CDR2 (germline): LNHDA, SQIVND (reference sequence). The V end was cut by 5 bases, the J end by 0 bases, with 23 bases between. The CDR3 has 19 amino acids. The CDR3 reads CASSSATASLVLAKNIQYF. CDR3 sequence (DNA): TGTGCCAGTAGTTCCGCGACAGCTAGCCTTGTGCTAGCCAAAAACATTCAGTACTTC.

This clone is a singleton in its sample. The chain has TRBV6-6 and TRBJ1-3, with D unclear. Per the germline V gene, CDR1 is MNHNY and CDR2 is SVGAGI (reference sequence). V lost 6 bases to trimming and J lost 0 bases, with 9 bases between them. The CDR3 contains 14 residues. CDR3: CASRQQNSGNTIYF. Here the CDR3 DNA reads TGTGCCAGCAGGCAACAGAACTCTGGAAACACCATATATTTT.

V gene TRBV5-4 combines with J gene TRBJ2-5; 7 nucleotides align to TRBD2. Germline trimming cut 3 bases from V and 4 bases from J; bases unmatched to any gene: 6. Per germline, CDR1 SGHNT and CDR2 YYREEE (reference sequence). CDR3 length equals 14 residues. The CDR3 DNA follows: TGTGCCAGCAGCTCAGCGGGAAGTGGAGAGACCCAGTACTTC. Amino acid sequence: CASSSAGSGETQYF.

The genes are TRBV30 and TRBJ2-5, with 8 bases identical to TRBD1. J was trimmed by 3 bases and V by 3 bases; bases with no gene match: 3. Germline lookup yields CDR1 GTSNPN and CDR2 SVGIG (reference sequence). The CDR3 loop spans 13 amino acids. DNA for the CDR3: TGTGCCTGGAGCCAACAGGGGGAAGAGACCCAGTACTTC. Protein: CAWSQQGEETQYF.

The chain links TRBV30 to TRBJ2-5, with 8 nucleotides matching TRBD2. CDR3 size: 16 residues. Germline V gene sequence: CDR1 GTSNPN, CDR2 SVGIG (reference sequence). V lost 2 bases, J lost 0 bases, and 8 bases stayed unmatched. This CDR3 reads CAWSTWGSGNQETQYF. The CDR3 DNA sequence: TGTGCCTGGAGTACGTGGGGTAGCGGGAACCAAGAGACCCAGTACTTC. The full variable domain, in which reference TRBV30 and TRBJ2-5 provide the parts outside the CDR3, is SQTIHQWPATLVQPVGSPLSLECTVEGTSNPNLYWYRQAAGRGLQLLFYSVGIGQISSEVPQNLSASRPQDRQFILSSKKLLLSDSGFYLCAWSTWGSGNQETQYFGPGTRLLVL.